The next 14 T cell receptor beta chains were all read from a single sample in a study of blood T cell repertoires in COVID-19. Measured with immunoSEQ multiplex PCR; TCRdb has only the in-frame clones, and not every one. The sample yields roughly 380,000 clones, approximately 89% seen once. Sequencing was performed on peripheral blood. The source is a woman aged 55-70 years with COVID-19, enrolled during active disease.

CDR3 amino acids: CASSSGGFNTGELFF. The CDR3 DNA reads TGCGCCAGCAGTTCGGGGGGCTTCAACACCGGGGAGCTGTTTTTT. V and J are TRBV4-1 and TRBJ2-2, with a weak D call TRBD2 (7 bases). The CDR3 extends over 15 amino acids. CDR1 is MGHRA and CDR2 is YSYEKL in the germline V gene. V was cut by 6 bases and J by 2 bases, with 13 bases left in between.

The chain combines TRBV28 with TRBJ2-3, with 8 bases fitting TRBD1. V gave up 5 bases and J gave up 1 base; unmatched junction bases: 11. This CDR3 region has 17 residues. Germline CDR1 reads MDHEN; CDR2 reads SYDVKM. Here the CDR3 reads CASSPGGAQFGTDTQYF. The CDR3 region has the DNA TGTGCCAGCAGTCCAGGGGGCGCTCAGTTCGGCACAGATACGCAGTATTTT.

The rearrangement joins TRBV7-8 to TRBJ2-7; TRBD2 is a possible D gene (6 bases). The CDR3 length is 13 residues. The V end lost 1 base, the J end lost 6 bases, and 10 bases lay between the germline ends. The germline V gene has CDR1 SGHVS and CDR2 FQNEAQ. The CDR3 nucleotides are TGTGCCAGCAGCTTAGGGGGGGAACCCGAGCAGTACTTC. Its protein product is CASSLGGEPEQYF.

The CDR3 is CASSWGQTGAETDTQYF. The DNA for the CDR3 is TGTGCCAGCAGCTGGGGACAGACAGGGGCAGAGACAGATACGCAGTATTTT. V usage is TRBV11-3 and J usage is TRBJ2-3; TRBD1 agrees at 8 bases. CDR3 size: 17 residues. Losses at the gene ends were 4 bases for V and 3 bases for J; bases not matched to a gene: 12. The germline V gene has CDR1 SGHNT and CDR2 YENEEA.

This chain uses TRBV6-1 with TRBJ1-1, with D maybe TRBD1 (6 bases). The CDR3 sequence is 14 residues long. The V gene lost 0 bases and the J gene lost 7 bases, with 12 bases spanning the gap. The germline CDR1 and CDR2 sequences are MNHNS and SASEGT. The CDR3 DNA follows: TGTGCCAGCAGTGAAGCGTTGGACAGTGGTGAAGCTTTCTTT. Residues: CASSEALDSGEAFF.

V usage is TRBV18 and J usage is TRBJ1-1, with D hard to call. Germline loops: CDR1 KGHSH, CDR2 LQKENI. The length of the CDR3 is 13 residues. The V end lost 0 bases, the J end lost 8 bases, and 10 bases lay between the germline ends. The CDR3 sequence: CASSPPGSPEAFF. CDR3 nucleotides: TGTGCCAGCTCACCACCGGGCTCCCCCGAAGCTTTCTTT.

The chain has TRBV5-6 and TRBJ2-2; no firm D call. The CDR3 is made up of 13 amino acids. Per the germline V gene, CDR1 is SGHDT and CDR2 is YYEEEE. The V end was cut by 2 bases, the J end by 5 bases, with 7 bases between. In nucleotides, the CDR3 is TGTGCCAGCAGCTTAGAGGCAACCGGGGAGCTGTTTTTT. It is translated as CASSLEATGELFF. Supplemented by reference TRBV5-6 and TRBJ2-2, the full variable domain reads DAGVTQSPTHLIKTRGQQVTLRCSPKSGHDTVSWYQQALGQGPQFIFQYYEEEERQRGNFPDRFSGHQFPNYSSELNVNALLLGDSALYLCASSLEATGELFFGEGSRLTVL.

This clone appeared once. This chain links TRBV28 with TRBJ1-6; D is possibly TRBD1 (5 bases). The CDR3 covers 16 residues. V was cut by 3 bases and J by 7 bases, with 16 bases left in between. Germline lookup yields CDR1 MDHEN and CDR2 SYDVKM. Here the CDR3 DNA reads TGTGCCAGCAGTTTCCGCCCCGCGGGGGTAAATTCACCCCTCCACTTT. It is translated as CASSFRPAGVNSPLHF.

CDR3 loop: CASSPFTGSSYEQYF. The CDR3 DNA sequence: TGCGCCAGCAGCCCCTTCACCGGGAGCTCCTACGAGCAGTACTTC. The V gene is TRBV4-1, the J gene TRBJ2-7; D perhaps matches TRBD2 (6 bases). V was trimmed by 4 bases and J by 0 bases, leaving 13 bases between them. There are 15 residues in the CDR3. Germline CDR1 MGHRA, CDR2 YSYEKL.

The rearrangement joins TRBV5-1 to TRBJ1-5; D is ambiguous. Germline CDR1 SGHRS, CDR2 YFSETQ. The CDR3 loop spans 14 amino acids. V lost 3 bases and J 0 bases, leaving 7 bases between the germline ends. CDR3 amino acids: CASSSTPSNQPQHF. CDR3 in DNA: TGCGCCAGCAGCTCGACACCTAGCAATCAGCCCCAGCATTTT.

This sequence joins TRBV4-2 and TRBJ1-5, with D uncertain. This CDR3 comprises 13 residues. V was clipped by 4 bases and J by 7 bases, with 11 bases between them. CDR1 LGHNA and CDR2 YNFKEQ come from the germline V gene. CDR3 protein: CASSPSRSQPQHF. CDR3 coding DNA: TGTGCCAGCAGCCCCTCCCGGTCCCAGCCCCAGCATTTT.

The V and J genes are TRBV2 and TRBJ2-7; D is uncertain. Germline CDR1 SNHLY, CDR2 FYNNEI. The CDR3 consists of 12 residues. V was clipped by 8 bases and J by 3 bases, with 11 bases between them. The CDR3 nucleotides read TGTGCCAGCCTAGAGTCACTCTACGAGCAGTACTTC. It specifies CASLESLYEQYF.

The J gene is TRBJ1-4, the V gene TRBV7-9; 7 bases match TRBD1. With V trimmed by 5 bases and J by 8 bases, 8 bases remained unmatched. The CDR3 covers 14 residues. Germline V gene lookup returns CDR1 SEHNR and CDR2 FQNEAQ (reference sequence). CDR3 residues: CASSVTGASEKLFF. CDR3 nucleotide sequence: TGTGCCAGCAGCGTTACAGGGGCCTCCGAAAAACTGTTTTTT. The entire variable domain, with the rest obtained from reference TRBV7-9 and TRBJ1-4, is as follows: DTGVSQNPRHKITKRGQNVTFRCDPISEHNRLYWYRQTLGQGPEFLTYFQNEAQLEKSRLLSDRFSAERPKGSFSTLEIQRTEQGDSAMYLCASSVTGASEKLFFGSGTQLSVL.

This sequence joins TRBV10-3 and TRBJ1-5, with 9 bases fitting TRBD1. The germline gives CDR1 ENHRY, CDR2 SYGVKD. V dropped 6 bases and J dropped 6; count of bases not matched to a gene: 6. The CDR3 sequence is 14 residues long. The CDR3, as DNA: TGTGCCATCAGCGGACAGGGGCAGGGTCAGCCCCAGCATTTT. Its translation is CAISGQGQGQPQHF.